This T cell receptor (beta chain) originates from a study of breast tumors, draining lymph nodes, adjacent tissues. General study results and limits: Findings are consistent with lymph node origin and intratumoral expansion of most tumor T cells. Tumor TCR diversity was below lymph nodes but above nontumor tissue.

Trimming took 4 bases from V and 8 from J, leaving 14 bases between them. This CDR3 spans 13 amino acids. CDR1 DFQATT and CDR2 SNEGSKA come from the germline V gene (reference sequence). TCRdb passed the multiplex PCR reads through MiXCR, listing each CDR3 protein once. The repertoire holds 9,500 to 12,000 distinct CDR3 sequences, with approximately 55% as singletons. Of note for this clonotype: Its antigen is undetermined.

The receptor comes from a female donor with breast cancer. Some clones in this sample may be carry-over from other donors' samples. Sequencing used breast tumor tissue. V gene TRBV20-1 combines with J gene TRBJ1-4; possible D gene TRBD1, 5 bases. Here the CDR3 DNA reads TGCAGTGCTAACCGACAGCTGTCAGAAAAACTGTTTTTT. Translating it yields CSANRQLSEKLFF.